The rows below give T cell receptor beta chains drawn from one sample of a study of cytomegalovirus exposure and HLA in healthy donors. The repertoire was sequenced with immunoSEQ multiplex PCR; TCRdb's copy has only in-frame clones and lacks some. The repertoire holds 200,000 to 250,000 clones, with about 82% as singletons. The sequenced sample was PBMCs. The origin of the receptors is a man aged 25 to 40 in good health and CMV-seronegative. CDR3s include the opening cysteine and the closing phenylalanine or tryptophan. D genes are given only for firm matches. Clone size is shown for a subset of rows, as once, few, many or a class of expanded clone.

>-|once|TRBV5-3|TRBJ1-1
TGTGCCAGAAGCTCAGAGAGACAGAACCTGAACACTGAAGCTTTCTTT
CARSSERQNLNTEAFF
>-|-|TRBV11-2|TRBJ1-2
TGTGCCAGCAGCTTATCTGGGGGCGTAAGTGGCTACACCTTC
CASSLSGGVSGYTF
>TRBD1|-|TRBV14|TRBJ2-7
TGTGCCAGCAGCCATGGGACAGGGGGCTACGAGCAGTACTTC
CASSHGTGGYEQYF
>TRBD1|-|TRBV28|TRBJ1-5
TGTGCCAGCAGTCCCGCCTCGGGACAGGTACCGAGCAATCAGCCCCAGCATTTT
CASSPASGQVPSNQPQHF
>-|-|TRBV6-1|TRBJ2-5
TGTGCCAGCAGTGAAGCGGGAGGGACCCAGTACTTC
CASSEAGGTQYF
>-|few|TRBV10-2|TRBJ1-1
TGCGCCAGCAAGGGGGGGCGGGCGAACACTGAAGCTTTCTTT
CASKGGRANTEAFF
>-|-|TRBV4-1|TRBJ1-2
TGCGCCAGCAGTCAGGCTGCAGCGGTCGACTATGGCTACACCTTC
CASSQAAAVDYGYTF
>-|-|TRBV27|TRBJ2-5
TGTGCCAGCAGTTTTCGGGAGACCCAGTACTTC
CASSFRETQYF
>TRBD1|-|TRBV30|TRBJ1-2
TGTGCCTGGAGTTTTCCTAGACAGGGGGCGGGATGTGGCTACACCTTC
CAWSFPRQGAGCGYTF
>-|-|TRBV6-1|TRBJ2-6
TGTGCCAGCAGTGAACAGACAGGCTCTGGGGCCAGCGTCCTGACTTTC
CASSEQTGSGASVLTF
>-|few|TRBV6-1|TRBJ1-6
TGTGCCAGCAGTATGAGGACAGCCACCAATTCACCCCTCCACTTT
CASSMRTATNSPLHF
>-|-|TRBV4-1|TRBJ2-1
TGCGCCAGCAGCCAAGGTGGTGGAGATGAGCAGTTCTTC
CASSQGGGDEQFF
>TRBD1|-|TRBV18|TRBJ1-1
TGTGCCAGCTCGCGTGACAGGGAGAACACTGAAGCTTTCTTT
CASSRDRENTEAFF
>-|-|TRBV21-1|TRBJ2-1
TGTGCCAGCCTATACCGGGACAGGGGATACAATGAGCAGTTCTTC
CASLYRDRGYNEQFF
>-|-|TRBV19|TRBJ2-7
TGTGCCAGTAGTCTAACGAGCTCCTACGAGCAGTACTTC
CASSLTSSYEQYF
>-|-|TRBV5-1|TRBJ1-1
TGCGCCAGCAGCTTGGACGTGTCACGAGGGACTGAAGCTTTCTTT
CASSLDVSRGTEAFF
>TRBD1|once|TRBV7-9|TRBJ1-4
TGTGCCAGCAGCTTCATCCGGGACAGGGGGAGACTTTCTAATGAAAAACTGTTTTTT
CASSFIRDRGRLSNEKLFF
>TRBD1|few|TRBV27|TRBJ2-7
TGTGCCAGCAGTACCTTCCGACAGGGGGCCGCGGCCTACGAGCAGTACTTC
CASSTFRQGAAAYEQYF
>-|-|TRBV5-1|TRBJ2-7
TGCGCCAGCAGCTTGGACAGGATGTCCTACGAGCAGTACTTC
CASSLDRMSYEQYF
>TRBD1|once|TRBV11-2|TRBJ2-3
TGTGCCAGCAGCCTATACAGGGGCAGCACAGATACGCAGTATTTT
CASSLYRGSTDTQYF
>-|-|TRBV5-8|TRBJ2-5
TGTGCCAGCAGCCCGGGGACAAATCAAGAGACCCAGTACTTC
CASSPGTNQETQYF
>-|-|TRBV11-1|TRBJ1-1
TGTGCCAGCAGCTTCGACGGGGACACTGAAGCTTTCTTT
CASSFDGDTEAFF
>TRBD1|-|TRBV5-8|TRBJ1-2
TGTGCCAGCAGCTTGCTACAGGGGGCGGGATATGGCTACACCTTC
CASSLLQGAGYGYTF
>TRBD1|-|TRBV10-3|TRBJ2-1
TGTGCCATCAGTGAACAGGGGTATGAGCAGTTCTTC
CAISEQGYEQFF
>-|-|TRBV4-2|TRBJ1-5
TGTGCCAGCAGCCAAAATACAGGGCCCAATCAGCCCCAGCATTTT
CASSQNTGPNQPQHF
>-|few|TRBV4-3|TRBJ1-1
TGCGCCAGCAGCCAAGATAGGGGCAGTAACACTGAAGCTTTCTTT
CASSQDRGSNTEAFF
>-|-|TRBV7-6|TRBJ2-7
TGTGCCAGCAGCTTACAGGTGCCCTACGAGCAGTACTTC
CASSLQVPYEQYF
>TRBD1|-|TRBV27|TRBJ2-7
TGTGCCAGCGGACAGGGTCCCCCCTACGAGCAGTACTTC
CASGQGPPYEQYF
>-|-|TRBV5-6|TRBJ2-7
TGTGCCAGCAGCCCTGGGAGAGCCTACGAGCAGTACTTC
CASSPGRAYEQYF
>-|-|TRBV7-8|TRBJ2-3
TGTGCCAGCAGCTTAGGGGGGCTCACAGATACGCAGTATTTT
CASSLGGLTDTQYF
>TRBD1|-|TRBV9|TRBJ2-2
TGTGCCAGCAGCGGGCAGGGGGCGATGACCGGGGAGCTGTTTTTT
CASSGQGAMTGELFF
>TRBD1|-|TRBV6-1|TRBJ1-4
TGTGCCAGCAGTCCACGACAGGGGGAAAATGAAAAACTGTTTTTT
CASSPRQGENEKLFF
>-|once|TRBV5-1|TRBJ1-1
TGCGCCAGCAGCTTGGCGGGATACACTGAAGCTTTCTTT
CASSLAGYTEAFF
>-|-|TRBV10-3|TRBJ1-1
TGTGCCATCAGCGAACCAGGGACTGAAGCTTTCTTT
CAISEPGTEAFF
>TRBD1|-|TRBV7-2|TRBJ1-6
TGTGCCAGCAGCCAGTCAACGGACAGGGCCCCAGGTTCACCCCTCCACTTT
CASSQSTDRAPGSPLHF
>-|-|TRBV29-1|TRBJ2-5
TGCAGCGCCAAACGGACACCGCAAGAGACCCAGTACTTC
CSAKRTPQETQYF
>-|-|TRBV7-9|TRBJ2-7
TGTGCCAGCAGCAATTCCAGGAATGCCCCCTACGAGCAGTACTTC
CASSNSRNAPYEQYF
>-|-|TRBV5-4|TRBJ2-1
TGTGCCAGCAGCAGTGACAGCTACAATGAGCAGTTCTTC
CASSSDSYNEQFF
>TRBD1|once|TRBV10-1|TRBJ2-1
TGCGCCAGCAGCGCAAGGGCAATACTAGGGACAGGAGGTACCAATGAGCAGTTCTTC
CASSARAILGTGGTNEQFF
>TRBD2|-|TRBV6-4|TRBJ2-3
TGTGCCAGCAGTGAACTAGCGGGGGGGCCAGGTACGCAGTATTTT
CASSELAGGPGTQYF
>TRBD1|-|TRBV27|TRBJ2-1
TGTGCCAGCAGTTTGAATTACACGGGACAGCCTTACAATGAGCAGTTCTTC
CASSLNYTGQPYNEQFF
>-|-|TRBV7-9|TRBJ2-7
TGTGCCAGCAGCTTTAGCCCCTACGAGCAGTACTTC
CASSFSPYEQYF